This T cell receptor beta chain was identified during a study of T cell responses to AZD1222 COVID-19 vaccine. About the study: Second-dose intervals near 4 or 12 weeks were combined. The study's findings and limits: Donors skewed white British and female; clonal diversity was possibly underestimated. Unmutated variant regions reportedly attract nearly half of all spike-specific TCRs. All repertoire sampling was performed exclusively after the peak T cell response.

This CDR3 has 16 amino acids. V shed 5 bases and J 1 base; nucleotides not matched to a gene: 6. Germline CDR1 reads SGHKS; CDR2 reads YYEKEE (reference sequence). Concerning this clone itself: Its antigen remains unknown.

Profiling relied on immunoSEQ multiplex PCR, and the TCRdb table lists in-frame clones only, not all of them. This sample yields approximately 100,000 clones, of which around nine tenths are seen a single time; roughly 1.4% belongs to the top ten. The V call is TRBV5-5, the J call TRBJ1-1; 12 positions match TRBD1. The sample consisted of peripheral blood, taken on day 0 of AZD1222 vaccination. The TCR comes from an adult in good health. Here the CDR3 DNA reads TGTGCCAGCAGACTGGGACAGGGGGCCTGGAACACTGAAGCTTTCTTT. This codes for CASRLGQGAWNTEAFF.